This T cell receptor (beta chain) was observed in a study of shared clonotypes between healthy human individuals. Findings and caveats of the study: In a few donors, around 5% of naive CD4 clonotypes appeared in common.

Remarks on this clone: Its cognate antigen is unknown.

Terminally differentiated effector memory CD45RA+ cells were left out of the naive CD8 fraction, which was CD45RO-negative and positively selected for CCR7. Every immunoSEQ plate was one replicate of a subset's evenly spread DNA. Data came from immunoSEQ multiplex PCR; TCRdb stores just in-frame clones and leaves some out. The sample gives some 630,000 clones, about 95% of which show up once; approximately 0.1% is in the top ten. The sequenced sample consisted of naive CD8+ T cells sorted from blood. The sequence was collected from a woman aged 25 to 39 in good health.

The CDR3: CASSGPSGNEQFF. CDR3 DNA: TGTGCCAGCAGTGGGCCTAGCGGCAATGAGCAGTTCTTC. This sequence joins TRBV27 and TRBJ2-1; 7 bases line up with TRBD2. V lost 5 bases, J lost 6 bases, and 4 bases stayed unmatched. The CDR3 has 13 residues. CDR1 MNHEY and CDR2 SMNVEV come from the germline V gene (reference sequence).